The rows below give T cell receptor beta chains drawn from one sample of a study of T-cell reconstitution after alpha-beta-depleted transplantation in children. TCRdb itself ran the PCR reads through MiXCR, one entry per CDR3 protein. The sample has some 200,000 distinct CDR3 sequences, under 8.5% seen once. Sequencing was performed on PBMCs, taken before TCRalphabeta/CD19-depleted stem cell transplant. These receptors all stem from a boy aged 2 to 10 with acute lymphoblastic leukemia, due to receive a stem cell transplant. Each CDR3 is given with its conserved first and last residue. A D gene is named only where the DNA matches it firmly. Size tells how often a clone was seen (once, few, many) or the class of an expanded clone, and some rows leave it out.

J	D	size	V	DNA	CDR3
TRBJ1-1	NA	many	TRBV5-5	TGTGCCAGCAGCTCGAGGACGGGAAACACTGAAGCTTTCTTT	CASSSRTGNTEAFF
TRBJ2-2	NA	many	TRBV29-1	TGCAGCGTTGAGGTCTTAAGGACAGCCAATACCGGGGAGCTGTTTTTT	CSVEVLRTANTGELFF
TRBJ2-2	NA	many	TRBV24-1	TGTGCCACCAGTGTAGCCGGGTTCGGCGGGGAGCTGTTTTTT	CATSVAGFGGELFF
TRBJ1-6	TRBD1	many	TRBV29-1	TGCAGCGTGCAGACAGGGGGCGATTCACCCCTCCACTTT	CSVQTGGDSPLHF
TRBJ2-2	TRBD2	many	TRBV10-3	TGTGCCATCAGCTCTAGCGGGAGCAACACCGGGGAGCTGTTTTTT	CAISSSGSNTGELFF
TRBJ2-7	TRBD1	many	TRBV7-9	TGTGCCAGCAGCTTGGATCGGACAGGTACCTACGAGCAGTACTTC	CASSLDRTGTYEQYF
TRBJ1-2	NA	many	TRBV5-6	TGTGCCAGCAGCTTGGCCGGGGGGCTTAACTATGGCTACACCTTC	CASSLAGGLNYGYTF
TRBJ2-1	TRBD1	many	TRBV15	TGTGCCACCACCTCCTTCGTGCAGGGGGCTAGGAATGAGCAGTTCTTC	CATTSFVQGARNEQFF
TRBJ2-5	NA	few	TRBV12-3/TRBV12-4	TGTGCCAGCAGTGAACTCTTCGGGACCCCGGGGGAGACCCAGTACTTC	CASSELFGTPGETQYF
TRBJ1-2	NA	NA	TRBV7-9	TGTGCCAGCAGCTTAGTCGACGGCTATGGCTACACCTTC	CASSLVDGYGYTF
TRBJ2-5	TRBD2	many	TRBV12-3/TRBV12-4	TGTGCCAGCAGTCCCCGGACTAGCGGGGGGGCCCGGGAGACCCAGTACTTC	CASSPRTSGGARETQYF
TRBJ1-5	NA	few	TRBV6-1	TGTGCCAGCAGTGAACAGGTGGGGGATCAGCCCCAGCATTTT	CASSEQVGDQPQHF
TRBJ2-7	NA	many	TRBV30	TGTGCCTTCCGGGGGCCATCATACGAGCAGTACTTC	CAFRGPSYEQYF
TRBJ2-2	NA	many	TRBV10-3	TGTGCCACGTCGCGTGTGGGGGAGCTGTTTTTT	CATSRVGELFF
TRBJ2-1	TRBD1	few	TRBV5-1	TGCGCCAGCAGCCAACGGGACAGGGTATTTTATCATGAGCAGTTCTTC	CASSQRDRVFYHEQFF
TRBJ2-3	NA	NA	TRBV20-1	TGCAGTGCTAGAGCGGACACAGATACGCAGTATTTT	CSARADTDTQYF
TRBJ2-7	NA	many	TRBV10-1	TGCGCCAGCAGTGGGGGGGCCCGGACTCACTACGAGCAGTACTTC	CASSGGARTHYEQYF
TRBJ1-1	NA	NA	TRBV6-5	TGTGCCAGCAGGACTCGGGGCAGGGAGAACACTGAAGCTTTCTTT	CASRTRGRENTEAFF
TRBJ2-1	TRBD1	NA	TRBV2	TGTGCCAGCACTGGGGACAGGGCCTACAATGAGCAGTTCTTC	CASTGDRAYNEQFF
TRBJ2-1	TRBD1	medium-sized	TRBV12-3/TRBV12-4	TGTGCCAGCAGTTTCCAGGCAGGGGGCAATGAGCAGTTCTTC	CASSFQAGGNEQFF
TRBJ2-1	NA	few	TRBV20-1	TGCAGTGCGCCGTACTACAATGAGCAGTTCTTC	CSAPYYNEQFF
TRBJ2-3	NA	NA	TRBV5-1	TGCGCCAGCAGCTTAGACTCGGATACGCAGTATTTT	CASSLDSDTQYF
TRBJ2-5	TRBD2	many	TRBV13	TGTGCCAGCAGCTTCCTAGCGGGGGGTCCTCGGACCCAGTACTTC	CASSFLAGGPRTQYF
TRBJ2-3	TRBD2	many	TRBV7-2	TGTGCCAGCAGCTTATTGACTAGCGGTCGAGGGATTACAGATACGCAGTATTTT	CASSLLTSGRGITDTQYF
TRBJ2-7	NA	many	TRBV7-2	TGTGCCAGCAGCTTATGGATGACAGGAGATGAGCAGTACTTC	CASSLWMTGDEQYF
TRBJ2-2	TRBD1	many	TRBV12-3/TRBV12-4	TGTGCCAGCAGTCACCAACGACCGGGACAGGGGATCTCCGGGGAGCTGTTTTTT	CASSHQRPGQGISGELFF
TRBJ1-1	NA	many	TRBV7-2	TGTGCCAGCAGCTTAGGATACCGCGGGGCTTTCTTT	CASSLGYRGAFF
TRBJ1-1	TRBD1	many	TRBV6-5	TGTGCCAGCAGCAGGGGGGTCACTGAAGCTTTCTTT	CASSRGVTEAFF